The following is a T cell receptor (beta chain) sequence with its context. The sample comes from a study of control samples from healthy donors and cancer patients. This CDR3 comprises 18 residues. Germline lookup yields CDR1 KGHSH and CDR2 LQKENI. J gave up 7 bases and V 3 bases, and 12 bases lay outside the gene matches. Only in-frame clones appear in the TCRdb table, and some are missing; sequencing was by immunoSEQ multiplex PCR. This sample yields 150,000 to 200,000 clones, of which more than 80% are seen a single time; about 1.4% belongs to the top ten. The sequenced sample was blood. V usage is TRBV18 and J usage is TRBJ2-1; TRBD2 agrees at 13 bases. The receptor was isolated from a man younger than 45 in good health. The CDR3 sequence: CASSPVTVLAGGQNEQFF. CDR3 DNA sequence: TGTGCCAGCTCACCTGTGACGGTACTAGCGGGGGGGCAAAATGAGCAGTTCTTC.